The next 9 T cell receptor beta chains were all read from a single sample in a study of identical twins. Each CDR3 protein gets one entry after TCRdb re-called the 5' RACE reads with MiXCR. There are fewer than 650,000 distinct CDR3 sequences in the sample; 9.6% occur only once, and roughly 3% lies in the top ten. The sample also formed part of further work on yellow fever vaccine responses in identical twins.

Sequencing was carried out using PBMCs. Receptors originate from a woman aged 18-30 years in good health.

A few counts support this clonotype. The chain links TRBV12-3 or TRBV12-4 to TRBJ2-6, with a weak D call TRBD2 (6 bases). The CDR3 loop spans 15 amino acids. The V end lost 2 bases, the J end lost 4 bases, and 9 bases lay between the germline ends. The CDR3 loop reads CASSLQAGGANVLTF. The DNA of the CDR3 is TGTGCCAGCAGTTTACAGGCGGGAGGGGCCAACGTCCTGACTTTC.

This chain uses TRBV5-1 with TRBJ2-3, with 12 bases matching TRBD2. The CDR3 spans 17 residues. Trimming at V came to 0 bases and at J to 6 bases, leaving 8 bases not matched to a gene. Germline V gene lookup returns CDR1 SGHRS and CDR2 YFSETQ. As DNA, the CDR3 is TGCGCCAGCAGCTTGGCCCGACTAGCGGGGGTTCAGGATACGCAGTATTTT. It yields the protein CASSLARLAGVQDTQYF.

This clonotype came up a few times. The V gene is TRBV3-1, the J gene TRBJ2-1, with a tentative D call TRBD1 (6 bases). V was trimmed by 1 base and J by 0 bases, leaving 16 bases between them. The CDR3 consists of 18 residues. Germline lookup yields CDR1 LGHDT and CDR2 YNNKEL (reference sequence). The CDR3 DNA is TGTGCCAGCAGCCAAGTACGGTGGGGGACAATCTCCTACAATGAGCAGTTCTTC. Translating it yields CASSQVRWGTISYNEQFF.

This clonotype turned up a few times. The chain joins TRBV28 to TRBJ2-1; D is perhaps TRBD2 (5 bases). The CDR3 is made up of 17 amino acids. The V gene's germline CDR1 is MDHEN and CDR2 SYDVKM. The ends were cut back, 0 bases at V and 2 bases at J, with 14 bases in the middle. This CDR3 is CASSLWREGRPYNEQFF. For the CDR3, the DNA is TGTGCCAGCAGTTTATGGAGGGAAGGCAGGCCCTACAATGAGCAGTTCTTC.

This clonotype was seen ten or more times. The J gene is TRBJ2-7, the V gene TRBV7-9; D possibly corresponds to TRBD2 (6 bases). Germline CDR1 SEHNR, CDR2 FQNEAQ (reference sequence). The length of the CDR3 is 15 residues. V lost 4 bases and J lost 2, with 15 bases in between. CDR3 sequence: CASSSAPGVPYEQYF. The CDR3 DNA sequence: TGTGCCAGCAGCTCCGCCCCGGGGGTACCCTACGAGCAGTACTTC.

V is TRBV12-3 or TRBV12-4 and J is TRBJ2-4; D is undetermined. This CDR3 has 13 amino acids. V lost 6 bases to trimming and J lost 9 bases, with 15 bases between them. DNA for the CDR3: TGTGCCAGCAGAGCCCACGGTGGCGGCATTCAGTACTTC. Protein sequence: CASRAHGGGIQYF.

Note on this clonotype: One end of the junction is discordant with germline, which a read error may explain. The chain couples TRBV20-1 to TRBJ2-5; 7 bases fit TRBD1. CDR1 and CDR2 (germline): DFQATT, SNEGSKA (reference sequence). The CDR3 runs 13 residues. CDR3 protein: CRANDRARETQYF. The DNA for the CDR3 is TGCAGAGCTAACGACAGGGCCAGGGAGACCCAGTACTTC.

The chain carries TRBV2 and TRBJ1-1, with TRBD1 matching 7 bases. The CDR3 loop spans 11 amino acids. CDR1 is SNHLY and CDR2 is FYNNEI in the germline V gene. Trimming removed 7 bases from V and 4 bases from J; junction bases left unmatched: 0. The DNA for the CDR3 is TGTGCCAGCAAGGGGGCCACTGAAGCTTTCTTT. Translation gives CASKGATEAFF.

This clonotype was recorded once. V and J are TRBV12-5 and TRBJ2-5; D may be TRBD1 or TRBD2 (5 bases each). In germline, CDR1 is LGHNT, CDR2 FRNRAP. The CDR3 runs 13 residues. Trimming cost V 1 base and J 9 bases, with 12 bases left between them. In nucleotides, the CDR3 is TGTGCTAGTGGTTTGGAGGGGATCGGGGCCCAGTACTTC. It is translated as CASGLEGIGAQYF.